A selection of T cell receptor beta chains follows, all from one sample in a study of control samples from healthy donors and cancer patients. Sequenced by immunoSEQ multiplex PCR; TCRdb stores in-frame clones only, minus some. The sample consists of under 200,000 clones, about 90% of them appearing once. Specimen: blood. Source of these receptors: a woman aged 25 to 45 in good health. The conserved cysteine and the conserved F or W are not part of the CDR3 here.

V	J	CDR3
TRBV7-2	TRBJ1-1	ASSPTGLLNTEAF
TRBV30	TRBJ1-1	AWSTNPGYTEAF
TRBV7-2	TRBJ1-1	ASSPGTLSEAF
TRBV28	TRBJ2-1	ASHKLLYNEQF
TRBV5-1	TRBJ2-1	ASSFLPQPYNEQF
TRBV7-9	TRBJ2-7	ASSTGTSGSRIEQY
TRBV10-3	TRBJ2-1	AISEMREQF
TRBV9	TRBJ1-1	ASSPRQGLYTEAF
TRBV9	TRBJ2-3	ASSVGDSTDTQY
TRBV15	TRBJ1-6	ATSRGDRGHSPLH
TRBV3-1/TRBV3-2	TRBJ1-1	ASSQVPGGNTEAF
TRBV9	TRBJ1-5	ASSAEGTGNQPQH
TRBV27	TRBJ1-4	ASSASGRVF
TRBV19	TRBJ2-1	ASSSSGIGDEQF
TRBV19	TRBJ2-5	ASSIAGTGGGETQY
TRBV29-1	TRBJ2-5	SVGQGAETQY
TRBV6-2/TRBV6-3	TRBJ1-1	ASSYKGTGGTEAF
TRBV10-3	TRBJ2-5	AISGGQGARETQY
TRBV6-2/TRBV6-3	TRBJ2-2	ASSRRQGLTGELF
TRBV7-2	TRBJ2-2	ASSLRVPGELF
TRBV10-3	TRBJ1-1	AISANRNTEAF
TRBV12-5	TRBJ1-1	ASVPPVSDNRGNTEAF
TRBV20-1	TRBJ2-1	SAQSNEQF
TRBV10-3	TRBJ2-3	AISGPVGTDGTDTQY
TRBV28	TRBJ1-2	ASSLRTGGNGYT
TRBV6-6	TRBJ1-5	ASSYSTGAPQH
TRBV5-1	TRBJ2-3	ASSIRTSGTDTQY
TRBV27	TRBJ1-5	ASSPRTGLGSQPQH
TRBV28	TRBJ2-7	ASKSSVADEQY
TRBV5-1	TRBJ2-1	ASSSPGTSGLNEQF
TRBV20-1	TRBJ1-2	SATVHGYT
TRBV7-2	TRBJ1-3	ASSLKSTSGNTIY
TRBV27	TRBJ2-1	ASSLLTSSGGGPYNEQF
TRBV7-8	TRBJ2-1	ASSLSFLPMNRNEQF
TRBV4-1	TRBJ1-5	ASSGTYSNQPQH
TRBV16	TRBJ1-5	ASSQSDRSARQPQH
TRBV2	TRBJ1-2	ASSATDLGGNHGYT
TRBV20-1	TRBJ1-5	SARSGQPQH
TRBV9	TRBJ2-1	ASSVEDRGRGGEQF